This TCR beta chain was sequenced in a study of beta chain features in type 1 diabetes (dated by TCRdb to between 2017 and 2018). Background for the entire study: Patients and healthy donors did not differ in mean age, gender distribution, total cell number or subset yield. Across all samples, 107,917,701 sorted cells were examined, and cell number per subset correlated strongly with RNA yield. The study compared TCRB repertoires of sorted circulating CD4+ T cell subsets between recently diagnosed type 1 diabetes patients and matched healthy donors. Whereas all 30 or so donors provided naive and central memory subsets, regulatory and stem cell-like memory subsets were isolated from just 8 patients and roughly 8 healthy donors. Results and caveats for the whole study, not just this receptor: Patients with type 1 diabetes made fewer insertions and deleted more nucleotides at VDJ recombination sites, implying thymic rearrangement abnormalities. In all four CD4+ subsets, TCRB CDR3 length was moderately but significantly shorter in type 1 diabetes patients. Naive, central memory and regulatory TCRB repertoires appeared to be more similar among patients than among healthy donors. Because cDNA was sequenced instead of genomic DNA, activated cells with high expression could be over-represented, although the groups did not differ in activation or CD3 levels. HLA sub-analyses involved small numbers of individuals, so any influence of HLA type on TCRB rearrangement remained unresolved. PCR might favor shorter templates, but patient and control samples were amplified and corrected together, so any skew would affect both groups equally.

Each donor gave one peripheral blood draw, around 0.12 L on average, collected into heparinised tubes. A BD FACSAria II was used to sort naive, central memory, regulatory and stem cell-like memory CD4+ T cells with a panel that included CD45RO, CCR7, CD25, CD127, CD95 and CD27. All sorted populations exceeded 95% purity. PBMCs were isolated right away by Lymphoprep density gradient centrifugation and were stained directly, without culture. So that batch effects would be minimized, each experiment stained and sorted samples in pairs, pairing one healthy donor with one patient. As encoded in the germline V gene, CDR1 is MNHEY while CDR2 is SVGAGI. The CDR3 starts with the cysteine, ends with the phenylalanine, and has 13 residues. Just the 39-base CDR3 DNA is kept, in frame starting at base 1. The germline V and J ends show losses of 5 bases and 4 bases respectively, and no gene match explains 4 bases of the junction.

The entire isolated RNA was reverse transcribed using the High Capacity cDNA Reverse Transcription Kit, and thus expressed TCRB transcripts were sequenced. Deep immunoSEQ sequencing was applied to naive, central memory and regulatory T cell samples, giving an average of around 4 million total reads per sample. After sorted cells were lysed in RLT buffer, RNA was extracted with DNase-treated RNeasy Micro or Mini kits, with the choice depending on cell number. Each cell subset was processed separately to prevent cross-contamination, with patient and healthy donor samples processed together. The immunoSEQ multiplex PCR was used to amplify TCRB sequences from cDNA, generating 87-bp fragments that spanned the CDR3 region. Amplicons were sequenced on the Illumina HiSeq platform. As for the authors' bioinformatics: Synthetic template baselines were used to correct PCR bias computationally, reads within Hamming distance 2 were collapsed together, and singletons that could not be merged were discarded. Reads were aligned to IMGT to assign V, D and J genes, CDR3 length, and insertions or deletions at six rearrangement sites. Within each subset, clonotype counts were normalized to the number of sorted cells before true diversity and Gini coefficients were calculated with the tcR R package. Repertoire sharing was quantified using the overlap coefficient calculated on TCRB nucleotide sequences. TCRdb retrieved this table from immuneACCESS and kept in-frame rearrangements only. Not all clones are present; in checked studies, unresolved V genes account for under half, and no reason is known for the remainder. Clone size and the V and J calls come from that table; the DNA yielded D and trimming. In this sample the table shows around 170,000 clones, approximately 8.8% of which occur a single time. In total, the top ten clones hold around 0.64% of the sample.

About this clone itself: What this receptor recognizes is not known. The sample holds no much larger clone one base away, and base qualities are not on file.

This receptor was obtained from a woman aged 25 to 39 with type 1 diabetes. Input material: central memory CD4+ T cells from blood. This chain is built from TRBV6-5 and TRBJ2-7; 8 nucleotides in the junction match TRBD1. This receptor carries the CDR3 CASSNQGAYEQYF. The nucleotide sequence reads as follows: TGTGCCAGCAGTAACCAGGGGGCTTACGAGCAGTACTTC.